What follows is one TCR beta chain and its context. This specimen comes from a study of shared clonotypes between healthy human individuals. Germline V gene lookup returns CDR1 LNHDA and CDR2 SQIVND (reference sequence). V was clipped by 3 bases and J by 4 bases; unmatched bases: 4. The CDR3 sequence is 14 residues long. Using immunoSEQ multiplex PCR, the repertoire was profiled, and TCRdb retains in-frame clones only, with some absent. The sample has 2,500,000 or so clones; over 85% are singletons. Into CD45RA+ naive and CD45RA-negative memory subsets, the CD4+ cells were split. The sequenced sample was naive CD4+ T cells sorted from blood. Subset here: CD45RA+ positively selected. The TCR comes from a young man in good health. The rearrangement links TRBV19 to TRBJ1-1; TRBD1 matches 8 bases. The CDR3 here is CASSISGGSTEAFF. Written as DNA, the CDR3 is TGTGCCAGTAGTATTTCAGGGGGCTCCACTGAAGCTTTCTTT.